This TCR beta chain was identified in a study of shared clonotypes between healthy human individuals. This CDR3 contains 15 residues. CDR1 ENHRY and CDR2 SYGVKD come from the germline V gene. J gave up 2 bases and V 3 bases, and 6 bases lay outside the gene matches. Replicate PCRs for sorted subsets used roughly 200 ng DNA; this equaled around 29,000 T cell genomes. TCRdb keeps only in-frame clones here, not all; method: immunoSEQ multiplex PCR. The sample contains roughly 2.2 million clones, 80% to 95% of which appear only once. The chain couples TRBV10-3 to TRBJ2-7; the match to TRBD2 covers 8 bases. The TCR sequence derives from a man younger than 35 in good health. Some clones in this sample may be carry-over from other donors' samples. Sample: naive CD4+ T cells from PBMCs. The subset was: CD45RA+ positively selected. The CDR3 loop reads CAISERAGDPYEQYF. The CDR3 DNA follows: TGTGCCATCAGTGAAAGAGCGGGAGACCCCTACGAGCAGTACTTC.